This T cell receptor beta chain was sequenced for a study of CD8 T cells in Susac syndrome. V was shortened by 5 bases and J by 2 bases, with 6 bases between the two germline ends. The CDR3 covers 12 residues. This clonotype was detected a few times. With random hexamers, reverse transcription was performed on about 0.5 to 1 ug of RNA. TCRdb used MiXCR to reprocess the immunoSEQ multiplex PCR reads, holding one entry per CDR3 protein. The sample lists 150,000 to 250,000 distinct CDR3 sequences, about 95% seen once, with just under 0.095% in the top ten. Sample: CD4+ T cells from PBMCs. The J gene is TRBJ1-2, the V gene TRBV12-3 or TRBV12-4; D is undetermined. This TCR came from a human donor with multiple sclerosis. The CDR3 is CASSGRNYGYTF. In DNA, the CDR3 is TGTGCCAGCAGTGGCCGGAACTATGGCTACACCTTC.